This T cell receptor beta chain was sequenced during a study of T cell responses to AZD1222 COVID-19 vaccine. The study, taken as a whole, reports: Only a handful of AZD1222 recipients were seropositive at baseline.

Germline CDR1 is MDHEN and CDR2 is SYDVKM. The CDR3 extends over 15 amino acids. Deletions cut 6 bases from V and 4 bases from J, with 18 bases between. Produced via immunoSEQ multiplex PCR; TCRdb's table is partial and in-frame only. The table has 110,000 to 150,000 clones, 85% to 95% seen once. A word on this clone: Its antigen is not known.

This TCR was sampled from an adult in good health. This chain uses TRBV28 with TRBJ1-1, with a weak D call TRBD1 (5 bases). Sequences were derived from peripheral blood, sampled on day 0 of AZD1222 vaccination. The CDR3 here is CASSARRDGSTEAFF. The CDR3 DNA is TGTGCCAGCAGCGCCCGCAGGGACGGGAGCACTGAAGCTTTCTTT.